This TCR beta chain was identified during a study of blood T cell repertoires in COVID-19. Study overall: The origin of the acute and convalescent COVID-19 samples was the United States, Italy and Spain. PBMCs, B-cell-depleted T cells, or T cells were the source of the cDNA or gDNA that made up the material.

Authors' processing steps: Amplification with reference gene primers provided the estimates of nucleated cell counts. TCRdb's copy holds only in-frame clones and misses some; the assay was immunoSEQ multiplex PCR. That table is the source of V, J and clone size, and D and trimming were worked out from the DNA. The repertoire holds approximately 220,000 clones, with around 82% as singletons. This clone was recorded once. The CDR3 runs to 14 residues. V was shortened by 1 base and J by 6 bases, with 12 bases between the two germline ends. Germline CDR1 LGHNA, CDR2 YNFKEQ. The receptor's source is a woman in her 70s with acute or convalescent COVID-19. Source material: peripheral blood. The V gene is TRBV4-2, the J gene TRBJ1-2; D gene ambiguous. CDR3 coding DNA: TGTGCCAGCAGCCAAGGGGGAGTAGGGAATGGCTACACCTTC. It specifies CASSQGGVGNGYTF.